This is a list of T cell receptor beta chains from one sample in a study of spatial heterogeneity in lung cancer. TCRdb itself ran the 5' RACE reads through MiXCR, one entry per CDR3 protein. The sample consists of about 17,000 distinct CDR3 sequences, over 15% of them appearing once. Sequences were derived from PBMCs, sampled at follow-up. The receptors were sampled from a male donor with early-stage non-small cell lung cancer. The CDR3 runs from the conserved cysteine through the conserved F or W. D genes are given only for firm matches. The listing skips clone size in some rows; elsewhere it reads once, few, many or a size class.

D gene	V gene	clone size	J gene	CDR3 protein	CDR3 DNA
.	TRBV7-6	many	TRBJ1-6	CASSLTFAGPQNSPLHF	TGTGCCAGCAGCTTAACCTTCGCCGGGCCGCAAAATTCACCCCTCCACTTT
.	TRBV6-4	many	TRBJ2-3	CASSEQPGSTDTQYF	TGTGCCAGCAGTGAGCAGCCAGGGAGCACAGATACGCAGTATTTT
TRBD2	TRBV4-2	.	TRBJ2-7	CASSQEGGGPYEQYF	TGTGCCAGCAGCCAAGAGGGCGGGGGGCCCTACGAGCAGTACTTC
TRBD2	TRBV20-1	medium-sized	TRBJ2-3	CSVSRTSGGAADTQYF	TGCAGTGTCTCGAGGACTAGCGGGGGCGCCGCAGATACGCAGTATTTT
.	TRBV28	.	TRBJ1-1	CASRGDLVNTEAFF	TGTGCCAGTCGTGGCGATTTGGTGAACACTGAAGCTTTCTTT
TRBD1	TRBV24-1	few	TRBJ2-2	CATSDFRGQGVNTGELFF	TGTGCCACCAGTGATTTTAGGGGACAGGGGGTAAACACCGGGGAGCTGTTTTTT
.	TRBV29-1	few	TRBJ1-3	CSVVARGISGNTIYF	TGCAGCGTTGTGGCAAGGGGAATCTCTGGAAACACCATATATTTT
.	TRBV6-5	.	TRBJ1-5	CASSVGPGEDQPQHF	TGTGCCAGCAGCGTGGGGCCCGGCGAGGATCAGCCCCAGCATTTT
TRBD2	TRBV6-1	.	TRBJ2-3	CASSVLAGKDTQYF	TGTGCCAGCAGTGTGTTAGCGGGCAAGGATACGCAGTATTTT
TRBD1	TRBV6-2/TRBV6-3	.	TRBJ2-2	CASSYSRQGFTGELFF	TGTGCCAGCAGTTACTCGAGACAGGGTTTCACCGGGGAGCTGTTTTTT
TRBD2	TRBV10-3	many	TRBJ2-1	CAISEQIAGATNEQFF	TGTGCCATCAGTGAGCAGATAGCGGGGGCCACTAATGAGCAGTTCTTC
TRBD2	TRBV7-3	medium-sized	TRBJ2-5	CASSFHGRPETQYF	TGTGCCAGCAGCTTCCACGGGAGGCCGGAGACCCAGTACTTC
.	TRBV7-2	medium-sized	TRBJ2-1	CASSSARPVNEQFF	TGTGCCAGCAGCTCCGCCCGACCCGTCAATGAGCAGTTCTTC
.	TRBV9	.	TRBJ1-1	CASSVGVTPENTEAFF	TGTGCCAGCAGCGTAGGGGTGACACCCGAGAACACTGAAGCTTTCTTT
TRBD1	TRBV7-8	.	TRBJ1-2	CASSLGTGLTGGYTF	TGTGCCAGCAGCTTAGGGACAGGCTTGACGGGGGGCTACACCTTC
TRBD1	TRBV6-5	few	TRBJ1-2	CASSPITGDGYTF	TGTGCCAGCAGTCCCATAACAGGGGATGGCTACACCTTC
.	TRBV6-2/TRBV6-3	medium-sized	TRBJ2-2	CASSYSWSTGELFF	TGTGCCAGCAGTTACTCGTGGAGCACCGGGGAGCTGTTTTTT
TRBD1	TRBV4-3	many	TRBJ2-7	CASSQGRTGITYEQYF	TGCGCCAGCAGCCAGGGCCGGACAGGGATCACTTACGAGCAGTACTTC
TRBD1	TRBV7-8	many	TRBJ2-5	CASSRQGAPQETQYF	TGTGCCAGCAGCCGACAGGGGGCCCCCCAAGAGACCCAGTACTTC
TRBD1	TRBV29-1	.	TRBJ1-5	CSVQLTGVGQPQHF	TGCAGCGTCCAGCTTACAGGGGTGGGTCAGCCCCAGCATTTT